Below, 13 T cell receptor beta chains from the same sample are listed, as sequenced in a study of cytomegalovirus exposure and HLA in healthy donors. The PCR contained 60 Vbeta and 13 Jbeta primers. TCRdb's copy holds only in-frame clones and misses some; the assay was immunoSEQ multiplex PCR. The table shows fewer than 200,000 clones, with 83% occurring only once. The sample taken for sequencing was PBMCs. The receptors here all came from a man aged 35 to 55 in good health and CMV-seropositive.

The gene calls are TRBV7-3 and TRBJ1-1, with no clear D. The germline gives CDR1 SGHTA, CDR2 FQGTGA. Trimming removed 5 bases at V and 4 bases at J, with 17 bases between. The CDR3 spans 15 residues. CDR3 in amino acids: CASSLKGGGSTEAFF. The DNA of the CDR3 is TGTGCCAGCAGCCTAAAGGGCGGAGGGAGCACTGAAGCTTTCTTT.

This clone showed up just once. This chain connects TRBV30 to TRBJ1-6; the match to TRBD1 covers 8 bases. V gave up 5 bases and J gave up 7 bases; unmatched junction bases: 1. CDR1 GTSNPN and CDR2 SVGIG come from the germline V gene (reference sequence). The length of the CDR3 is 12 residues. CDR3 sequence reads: CAWDRGNSPLHF. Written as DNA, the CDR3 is TGTGCCTGGGACAGGGGCAATTCACCCCTCCACTTT.

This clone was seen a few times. The CDR3 region is CASSLAEGTPDTQYF. The CDR3 DNA reads TGCGCCAGCAGCTTGGCCGAGGGTACCCCAGATACGCAGTATTTT. This chain joins TRBV5-1 and TRBJ2-3, with D tentatively TRBD2 (5 bases). Trimming pared 0 bases from V and 4 bases from J, leaving 12 bases between. The CDR3 extends over 15 amino acids. Germline assignment: CDR1 SGHRS and CDR2 YFSETQ.

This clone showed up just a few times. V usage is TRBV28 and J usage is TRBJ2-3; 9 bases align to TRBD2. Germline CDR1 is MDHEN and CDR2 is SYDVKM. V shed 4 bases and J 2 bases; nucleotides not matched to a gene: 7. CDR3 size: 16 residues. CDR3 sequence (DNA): TGTGCCAGCAGTTCCCTTAGCGGGAGCGTCACAGATACGCAGTATTTT. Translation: CASSSLSGSVTDTQYF.

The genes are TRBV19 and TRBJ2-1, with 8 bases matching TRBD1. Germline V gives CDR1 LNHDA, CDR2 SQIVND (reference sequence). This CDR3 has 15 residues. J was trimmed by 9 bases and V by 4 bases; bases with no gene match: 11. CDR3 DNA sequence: TGTGCCAGTAGTACTACAGGGGGTACTTTGGGTGAGCAGTTCTTC. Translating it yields CASSTTGGTLGEQFF.

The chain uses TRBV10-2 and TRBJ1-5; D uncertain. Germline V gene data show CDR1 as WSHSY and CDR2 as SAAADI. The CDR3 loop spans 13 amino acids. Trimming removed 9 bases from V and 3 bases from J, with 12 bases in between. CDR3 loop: CASVGQNNQPQHF. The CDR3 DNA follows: TGCGCCAGTGTTGGGCAGAACAATCAGCCCCAGCATTTT.

The chain's CDR3 is CASSYSNQGAQETQYF. In DNA form, the CDR3 reads TGTGCCAGCAGTTACTCCAACCAGGGGGCCCAAGAGACCCAGTACTTC. V is TRBV6-6 and J is TRBJ2-5; 8 bases fit TRBD1. The V and J ends lost 0 bases and 1 base, in that order; junction bases with no gene match: 4. The CDR3 consists of 16 residues. CDR1 is MNHNY and CDR2 is SVGAGI in the germline V gene (reference sequence).

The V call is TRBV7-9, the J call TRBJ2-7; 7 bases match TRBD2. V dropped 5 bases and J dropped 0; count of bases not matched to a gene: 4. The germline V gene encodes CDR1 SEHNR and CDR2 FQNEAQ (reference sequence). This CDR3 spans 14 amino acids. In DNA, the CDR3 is TGTGCCAGCAGCCCTAGCGGATACTCCTACGAGCAGTACTTC. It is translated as CASSPSGYSYEQYF.

The CDR3 DNA reads as TGTGCCACCGGGACAGCCCCCAATCAGCCCCAGCATTTT. Translation gives CATGTAPNQPQHF. This rearrangement joins TRBV7-2 to TRBJ1-5; 7 nucleotides agree with TRBD1. This CDR3 contains 13 residues. Looked up from germline, CDR1 is SGHTA and CDR2 is FQGNSA. V gave up 10 bases and J gave up 3 bases; unmatched junction bases: 6.

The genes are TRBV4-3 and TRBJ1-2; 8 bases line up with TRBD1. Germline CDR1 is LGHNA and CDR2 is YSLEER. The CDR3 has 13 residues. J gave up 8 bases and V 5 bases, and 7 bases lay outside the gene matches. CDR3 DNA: TGCGCCAGCAGCGACCCAGGGGGCTACGGCTACACCTTC. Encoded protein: CASSDPGGYGYTF.

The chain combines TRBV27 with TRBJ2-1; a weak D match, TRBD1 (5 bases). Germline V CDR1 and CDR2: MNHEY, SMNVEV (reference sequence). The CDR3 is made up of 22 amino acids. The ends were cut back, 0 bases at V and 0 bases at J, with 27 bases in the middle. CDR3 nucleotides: TGTGCCAGCAGTTTATCCACTTCGCAGGGCTTGGGGCGGTCTAGCTCCTACAATGAGCAGTTCTTC. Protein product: CASSLSTSQGLGRSSSYNEQFF.

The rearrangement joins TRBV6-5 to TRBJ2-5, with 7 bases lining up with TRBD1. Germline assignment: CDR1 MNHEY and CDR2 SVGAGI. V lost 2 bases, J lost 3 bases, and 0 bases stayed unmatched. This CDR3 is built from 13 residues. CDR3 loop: CASSYDREETQYF. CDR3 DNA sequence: TGTGCCAGCAGTTACGACAGGGAAGAGACCCAGTACTTC.

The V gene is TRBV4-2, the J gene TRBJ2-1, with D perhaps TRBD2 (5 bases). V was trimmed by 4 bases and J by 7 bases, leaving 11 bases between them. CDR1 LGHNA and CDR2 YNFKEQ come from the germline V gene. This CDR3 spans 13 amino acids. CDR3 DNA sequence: TGTGCCAGCAGCCCAGAGCGGAGAAATGAGCAGTTCTTC. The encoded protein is CASSPERRNEQFF.